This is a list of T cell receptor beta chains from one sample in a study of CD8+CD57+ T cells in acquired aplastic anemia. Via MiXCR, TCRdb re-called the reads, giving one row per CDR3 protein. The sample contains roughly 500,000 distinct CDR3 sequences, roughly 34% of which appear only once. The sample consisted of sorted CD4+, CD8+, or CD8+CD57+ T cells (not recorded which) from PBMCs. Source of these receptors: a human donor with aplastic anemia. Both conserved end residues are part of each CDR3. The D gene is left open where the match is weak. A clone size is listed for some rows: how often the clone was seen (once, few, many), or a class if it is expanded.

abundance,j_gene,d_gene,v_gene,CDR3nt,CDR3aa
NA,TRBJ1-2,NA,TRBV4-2,TGTGCCAGCAGCCAAGTCGGAAGTCAGGGAGGCGGCTACACCTTC,CASSQVGSQGGGYTF
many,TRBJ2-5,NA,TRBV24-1,TGTGCCACCAGTCGGTCAGGGACGGGCCAAGAGACCCAGTACTTC,CATSRSGTGQETQYF
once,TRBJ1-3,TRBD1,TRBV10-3,TGTGCCATCAGTGAGGGGACAGGGCACTCTGGAAACACCATATATTTT,CAISEGTGHSGNTIYF
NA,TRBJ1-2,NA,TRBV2,TGTGCCAGCAGCTTAGTTACGGGAAACTATGGCTACACCTTC,CASSLVTGNYGYTF
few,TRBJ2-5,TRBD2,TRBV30,TGTGCCTGGGGGACTAGCGGTTCACAAGAGACCCAGTACTTC,CAWGTSGSQETQYF
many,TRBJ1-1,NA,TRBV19,TGTGCCAGTAGTATAGGGCCTGCCAACACTGAAGCTTTCTTT,CASSIGPANTEAFF
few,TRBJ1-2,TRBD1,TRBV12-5,TGTGCTAGTGGTTCGGGGGACAGAAACTATGGCTACACCTTC,CASGSGDRNYGYTF
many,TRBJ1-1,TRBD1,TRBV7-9,TGTGCCAGCAAATATGCCGGACAGGTTAACACTGAAGCTTTCTTT,CASKYAGQVNTEAFF
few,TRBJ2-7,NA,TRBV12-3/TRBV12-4,TGTGCCAGCAGTTTATGGGACGCCACCTACGAGCAGTACTTC,CASSLWDATYEQYF
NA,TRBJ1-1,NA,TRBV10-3,TGTGCCATCTCCGGGACTCACGACACTGAAGCTTTCTTT,CAISGTHDTEAFF
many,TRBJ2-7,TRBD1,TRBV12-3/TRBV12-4,TGTGCCAGCAGTTTAACGGGGACAGGGGAGTACGAGCAGTACTTC,CASSLTGTGEYEQYF
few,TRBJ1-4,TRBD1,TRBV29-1,TGCAGCGTTGGGACAGGTTATAATGACAAACTGTTTTTT,CSVGTGYNDKLFF
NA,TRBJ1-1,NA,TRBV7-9,TGTGCCAGCAGCCCCGGGACCTACACTGAAGCTTTCTTT,CASSPGTYTEAFF
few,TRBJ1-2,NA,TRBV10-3,TGTGCCAGCACCCAGGTAGCTGGGGGCCTAAACTATGGCTACACCTTC,CASTQVAGGLNYGYTF
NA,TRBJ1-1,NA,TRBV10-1,TGCGCCAGCAGTGAAAACAGGGACACTGAAGCTTTCTTT,CASSENRDTEAFF
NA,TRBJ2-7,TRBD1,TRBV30,TGTGCCTGGAGTAAGACAGGGGATTACGAGCAGTACTTC,CAWSKTGDYEQYF
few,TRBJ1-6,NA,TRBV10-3,TGTGCCAGCGTTCTGAGGCAAAATTCACCCCTCCACTTT,CASVLRQNSPLHF
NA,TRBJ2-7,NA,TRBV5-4,TGTGCCAGCAGCTTTGGACAGAACCGCTACGAGCAGTACTTC,CASSFGQNRYEQYF
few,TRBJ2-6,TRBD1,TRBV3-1,TGTGCCAGCAGCCAAGACGGGACAGGACTCAGCTCTGGGGCCAACGTCCTGACTTTC,CASSQDGTGLSSGANVLTF